Listed below are T cell receptor beta chains from one sample, sequenced in a study of blood T cell repertoires in COVID-19. Generated by immunoSEQ multiplex PCR, the TCRdb table keeps only in-frame clones and is missing some. The sample has about 94,000 clones; 80% are singletons. The sequenced sample was peripheral blood. These receptor sequences come from a woman of 80 years or more with acute or convalescent COVID-19. Each CDR3 is given with its conserved first and last residue. D genes are given only for firm matches. Size is omitted from some rows. Given values are once, few, many or a class for expanded clones.

D: .
size: .
length: 12
J: TRBJ2-3
V: TRBV27
DNA: TGTGCCAGCAGCCGTAACTTATATACGCAGTATTTT
CDR3: CASSRNLYTQYF

D: TRBD1
size: .
length: 16
J: TRBJ2-3
V: TRBV11-3
DNA: TGTGCCAGCAGCCCCCGGACAGGGGGCGTTGCAGATACGCAGTATTTT
CDR3: CASSPRTGGVADTQYF

D: .
size: .
length: 15
J: TRBJ2-5
V: TRBV19
DNA: TGTGCCAGTAGTATAGCGAGCCGGGTACAAGAGACCCAGTACTTC
CDR3: CASSIASRVQETQYF

D: TRBD2
size: .
length: 14
J: TRBJ2-1
V: TRBV11-2
DNA: TGTGCCAGCAGCCCACTAGCGGGGCCAGGTGAGCAGTTCTTC
CDR3: CASSPLAGPGEQFF

D: TRBD2
size: .
length: 14
J: TRBJ2-7
V: TRBV29-1
DNA: TGCAGCGTTGAGTGGGCGGGAGTCGCCTACGAGCAGTACTTC
CDR3: CSVEWAGVAYEQYF

D: .
size: .
length: 13
J: TRBJ1-5
V: TRBV7-2
DNA: TGTGCCAGCAGCTTAGGGGGGAGGCGGCCCCAGCATTTT
CDR3: CASSLGGRRPQHF

D: .
size: .
length: 13
J: TRBJ2-3
V: TRBV21-1
DNA: TGTGCCCGTAAGGGCGGGAAAGAAGATACGCAGTATTTT
CDR3: CARKGGKEDTQYF

D: TRBD1
size: .
length: 15
J: TRBJ2-3
V: TRBV9
DNA: TGTGCCAGCAGCCAAGGGGGACAGAACACAGATACGCAGTATTTT
CDR3: CASSQGGQNTDTQYF

D: .
size: .
length: 13
J: TRBJ1-4
V: TRBV5-6
DNA: TGTGCCAGCAGAGAGGGTCGTAATGAAAAACTGTTTTTT
CDR3: CASREGRNEKLFF

D: .
size: .
length: 14
J: TRBJ1-5
V: TRBV3-1/TRBV3-2
DNA: TGTGCCAGCAGCCAAGTGCAGAGCAATCAGCCCCAGCATTTT
CDR3: CASSQVQSNQPQHF

D: .
size: .
length: 13
J: TRBJ2-7
V: TRBV2
DNA: TGTGCCAGCAGTGATCTTTCCCCCTACGAGCAGTACTTC
CDR3: CASSDLSPYEQYF

D: TRBD2
size: .
length: 16
J: TRBJ2-1
V: TRBV2
DNA: TGTGCCAGCAGTGAGTTCCCTAGCGGAACCTACAATGAGCAGTTCTTC
CDR3: CASSEFPSGTYNEQFF

D: TRBD2
size: .
length: 14
J: TRBJ2-1
V: TRBV6-5
DNA: TGTGCCAGCAGTATAGCGGGAGGGCCCAATGAGCAGTTCTTC
CDR3: CASSIAGGPNEQFF

D: TRBD2
size: once
length: 16
J: TRBJ2-5
V: TRBV4-2
DNA: TGTGCCAGCAGCCAAGGAGGACTAGCGGGGATAGAGACCCAGTACTTC
CDR3: CASSQGGLAGIETQYF

D: .
size: .
length: 13
J: TRBJ2-2
V: TRBV14
DNA: TGTGCCACTTCCAAATGGGGCGCCGGGGAGCTGTTTTTT
CDR3: CATSKWGAGELFF